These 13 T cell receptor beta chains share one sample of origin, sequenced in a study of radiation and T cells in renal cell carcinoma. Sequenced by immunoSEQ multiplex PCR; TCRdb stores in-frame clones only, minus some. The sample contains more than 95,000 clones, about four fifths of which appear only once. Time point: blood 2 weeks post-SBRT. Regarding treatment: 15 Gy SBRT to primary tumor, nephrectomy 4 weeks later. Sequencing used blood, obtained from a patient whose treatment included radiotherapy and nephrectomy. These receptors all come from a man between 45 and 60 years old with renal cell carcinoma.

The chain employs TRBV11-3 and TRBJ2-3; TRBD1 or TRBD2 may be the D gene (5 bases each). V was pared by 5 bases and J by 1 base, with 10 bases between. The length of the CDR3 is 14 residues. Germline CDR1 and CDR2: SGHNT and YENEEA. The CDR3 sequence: CASSVGPGTDTQYF. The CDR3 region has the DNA TGTGCCAGCAGCGTGGGACCAGGCACAGATACGCAGTATTTT.

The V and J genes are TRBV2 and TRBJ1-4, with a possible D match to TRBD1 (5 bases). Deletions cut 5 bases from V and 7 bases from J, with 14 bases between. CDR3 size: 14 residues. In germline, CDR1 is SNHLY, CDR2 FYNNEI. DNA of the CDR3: TGTGCCAGCAGTTCTCTGACAGCAGCTGAAAAACTGTTTTTT. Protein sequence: CASSSLTAAEKLFF.

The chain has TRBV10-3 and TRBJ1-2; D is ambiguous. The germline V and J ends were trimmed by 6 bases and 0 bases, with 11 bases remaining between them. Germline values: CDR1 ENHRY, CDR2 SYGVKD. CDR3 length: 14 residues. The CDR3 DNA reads TGTGCCATCAGGGGTGAGGGCACTAACTATGGCTACACCTTC. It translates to CAIRGEGTNYGYTF.

The CDR3 loop reads CASSGQGENYGYTF. The CDR3, as DNA: TGTGCCAGCAGTGGACAGGGAGAAAACTATGGCTACACCTTC. The chain links TRBV2 to TRBJ1-2, with 7 bases identical to TRBD1. This CDR3 spans 14 amino acids. Unmatched junction bases numbered 4, after V lost 4 bases and J lost 2 bases. Germline loops: CDR1 SNHLY, CDR2 FYNNEI.

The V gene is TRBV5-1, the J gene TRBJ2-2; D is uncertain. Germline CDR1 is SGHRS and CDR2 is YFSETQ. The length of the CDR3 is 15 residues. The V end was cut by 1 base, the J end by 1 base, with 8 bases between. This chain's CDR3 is CASSLLDKNTGELFF. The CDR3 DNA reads TGCGCCAGCAGCTTGTTGGATAAGAACACCGGGGAGCTGTTTTTT.

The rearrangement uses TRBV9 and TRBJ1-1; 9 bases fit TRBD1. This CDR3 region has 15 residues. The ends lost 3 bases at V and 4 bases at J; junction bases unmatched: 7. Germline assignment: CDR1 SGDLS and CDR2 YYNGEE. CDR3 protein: CASSEGGQGGTEAFF. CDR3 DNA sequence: TGTGCCAGCAGCGAGGGGGGACAGGGAGGCACTGAAGCTTTCTTT.

The CDR3 bases are TGTGCCATCAGTGGAGGCCTAGCGGGAGGGAAGAGCTCCTACGAGCAGTACTTC. Amino acid sequence: CAISGGLAGGKSSYEQYF. The chain uses TRBV10-3 and TRBJ2-7; 12 bases fit TRBD2. Per germline, CDR1 ENHRY and CDR2 SYGVKD. The junction had 10 bases not matched to a gene; V was cut back by 4 bases and J by 0 bases. This CDR3 contains 18 residues.

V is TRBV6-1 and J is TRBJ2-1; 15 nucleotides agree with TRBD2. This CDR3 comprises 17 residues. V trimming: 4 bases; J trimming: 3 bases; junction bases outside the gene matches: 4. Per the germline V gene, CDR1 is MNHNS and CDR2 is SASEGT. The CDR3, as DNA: TGTGCCAGCAGTGGGGGACTAGCGGGGGGATACTACAATGAGCAGTTCTTC. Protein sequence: CASSGGLAGGYYNEQFF.

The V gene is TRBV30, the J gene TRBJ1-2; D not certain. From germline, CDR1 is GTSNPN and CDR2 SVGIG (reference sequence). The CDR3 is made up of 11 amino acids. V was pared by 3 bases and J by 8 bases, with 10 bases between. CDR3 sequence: CAWSYLDGYTF. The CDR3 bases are TGTGCCTGGAGCTATCTAGACGGCTACACCTTC.

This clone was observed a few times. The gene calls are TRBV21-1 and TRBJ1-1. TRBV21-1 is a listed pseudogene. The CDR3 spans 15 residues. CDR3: CASSKVRRGLAEAFF. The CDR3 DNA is TGTGCCAGCAGCAAAGTTAGGAGGGGACTCGCTGAAGCTTTCTTT.

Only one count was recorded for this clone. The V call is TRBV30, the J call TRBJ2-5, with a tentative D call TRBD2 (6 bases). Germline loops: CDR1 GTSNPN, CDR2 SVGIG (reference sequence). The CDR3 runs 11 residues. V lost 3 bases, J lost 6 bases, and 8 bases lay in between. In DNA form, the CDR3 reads TGTGCCTGGAGCCTAGCGAAGACCCAGTACTTC. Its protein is CAWSLAKTQYF.

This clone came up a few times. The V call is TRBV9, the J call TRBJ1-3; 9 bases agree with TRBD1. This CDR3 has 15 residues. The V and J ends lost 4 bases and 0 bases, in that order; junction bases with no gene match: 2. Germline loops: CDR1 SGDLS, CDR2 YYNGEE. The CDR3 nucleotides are TGTGCCAGCAGCAGACAGGGGGACTCTGGAAACACCATATATTTT. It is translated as CASSRQGDSGNTIYF.

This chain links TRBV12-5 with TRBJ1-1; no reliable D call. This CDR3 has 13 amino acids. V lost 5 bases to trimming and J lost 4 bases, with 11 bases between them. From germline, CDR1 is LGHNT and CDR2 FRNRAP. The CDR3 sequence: CASGPRSSTEAFF. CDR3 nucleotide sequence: TGTGCTAGTGGTCCCCGGTCGTCCACTGAAGCTTTCTTT.